A single T cell receptor (beta chain) is shown here with its context. This clone's antigen is unknown. Base qualities were left out, and no much larger clone turns up one base away. The data were obtained in a study of T cell changes during pregnancy in multiple sclerosis (dated by TCRdb to the late 2010s). Study-level background: Changes in the T cell repertoire over the course of pregnancy were examined in this study in women with multiple sclerosis.

Library generation was performed with the immunoSEQ multiplex PCR assay. In TCRdb, the immuneACCESS table is reduced to in-frame sequences with V and J assigned. These tables do not hold every clone; where another copy was compared, an unresolved V gene accounts for under half, and the others remain unexplained. This sample is represented by tens of thousands of clones; 90% to 95% of them were singletons. Together, the top ten hold 0.84% of the sample. There are 14 amino acids in the CDR3, from cysteine to phenylalanine inclusive. This entry keeps only the CDR3 DNA: 42 bases, framed from base 1. Clipping removes 9 bases from V and 8 bases from J, with 15 as the unmatched junction base count. Looking up the germline V gene (reference sequence) yields CDR1 LNHDA and CDR2 SQIVND.

The rearrangement joined TRBV19 to TRBJ1-2, with TRBD1 matching 7 junction bases. The sequence derives from a female donor with multiple sclerosis, enrolled in a pregnancy study. The specimen comprised peripheral blood, sampled in the third trimester of pregnancy. The DNA is TGTGCCAGCAAAAACCCGGCCAGGGGGTCGGGCTACACCTTC. It specifies CASKNPARGSGYTF.